This entry describes one TCR beta chain. Its antigen is currently unknown. Per the germline V gene, CDR1 is LNHDA and CDR2 is SQIVND (reference sequence). V trimming: 4 bases; J trimming: 4 bases; junction bases outside the gene matches: 1. CDR3 length equals 14 residues. Only in-frame clones appear in the TCRdb table, and some are missing; sequencing was by immunoSEQ multiplex PCR. The profile shows about 33,000 clones, roughly three quarters of them singletons. The data originate from a study of OX40 agonist ivuxolimab in advanced cancers. About the research overall: Dosing consisted of intravenous ivuxolimab at 0.01 to 10 mg/kg every 2 weeks. Findings and limits, study-wide: Certain nonresponding patients likewise had low normalized T-cell clonal expansion. Within 6 weeks, CD4+ and CD8+ blood T cells expanded clonally at 0.1 to 3.0 mg/kg.

This chain uses TRBV19 with TRBJ1-5; 10 bases match TRBD1. Here the sequenced sample was CD4+ or CD8+ T cells sorted from blood, taken in a trial of the OX40 agonist ivuxolimab. The TCR sequence derives from an adult with an advanced solid tumor such as melanoma, head and neck, liver or kidney cancer. CDR3 coding DNA: TGTGCCAGTAGTACGGGACAGGGGAATCAGCCCCAGCATTTT. This codes for CASSTGQGNQPQHF.